Listed here is a single T cell receptor beta chain. What it recognizes is unknown. TCRdb keeps only in-frame clones here, not all; method: immunoSEQ multiplex PCR. Of 100,000 to 150,000 clones detected, about 90% appear once; the ten largest clones hold 1.1%. V gave up 4 bases and J gave up 14 bases; unmatched junction bases: 17. The CDR3 loop spans 16 amino acids. Germline V gene data show CDR1 as MGHDK and CDR2 as SYGVNS. The sample belongs to a study of T cell responses to AZD1222 COVID-19 vaccine. Broader study findings: Females made up more of the donors, who were largely white British, and clonal diversity may have come out too low. Baseline serology detected seropositivity in only five to seven AZD1222 recipients.

The clonotype originates from an adult in good health. The chain recombines TRBV25-1 with TRBJ1-6; 7 nucleotides match TRBD1. The sequences come from peripheral blood, collected on day 0 of AZD1222 vaccination. Written as DNA, the CDR3 is TGTGCCAGCAGTGCCTACGGGACAGACTCCCTGCTAACCCTCCACTTT. It yields the protein CASSAYGTDSLLTLHF.